This TCR beta chain was found in a study of tumor-infiltrating lymphocytes in primary liver carcinoma. Study context: Subjects presented with primary liver carcinoma managed by surgical resection. Every sample contained roughly 3.65 to 7.13 million productive TCRbeta reads, and these numbers were similar from one tissue type to another.

V lost 7 bases to trimming and J lost 5 bases, with 9 bases between them. The CDR3 totals 11 residues. Germline values: CDR1 SEHNR, CDR2 FQNEAQ (reference sequence). Germline DNA was extracted too, while blood RNA derived from unsorted whole blood. Chronic HBV infection was present, with no prior treatment. There are many counts of this clonotype. A primer matching the constant region was used to make TCR beta cDNA from 500 ng of total RNA. Each TCR beta library was derived from three nested multiplex PCR rounds that employed slightly modified ARM-PCR. TRBV1-TRBV30 forward and Cbeta reverse primers drove the first two roughly 9-cycle rounds. TCRdb recomputed calls from the multiplex PCR reads with MiXCR, one row per CDR3 protein. Here the sample spans about 200,000 distinct CDR3 sequences, less than 65% being singletons.

The TCR originated in a woman in her sixties with primary liver carcinoma and hepatitis B virus infection. V is TRBV7-9 and J is TRBJ2-7; no reliable D call. Sequencing was done on a sample of peripheral blood. The CDR3 DNA reads as TGTGCCAGCACCCCTGGGGACGAGCAGTACTTC. Translated, it gives CASTPGDEQYF.